Listed below are T cell receptor beta chains from one sample, sequenced in a study of T-cell reconstitution after alpha-beta-depleted transplantation in children. TCRdb redid the calling of the PCR reads with MiXCR, one entry per CDR3 protein. There are a few hundred thousand distinct CDR3 sequences in the sample; 10% to 15% occur only once, and over 2% lies in the top ten. Sample: PBMCs, mostly from graft donor cells, taken 360 days after TCRalphabeta/CD19-depleted stem cell transplant. These receptors were obtained from a male patient between 5 and 17 years old who had a stem cell transplant for acute myeloid leukemia, so the T cells may come from the graft donor. CDR3s include the opening cysteine and the closing phenylalanine or tryptophan. The order of the fields is CDR3 protein, CDR3 DNA, J gene, V gene, clone size, D gene. The D gene is left open where the match is weak. Part of the rows lack a size; the others show once, few, many or a class for expanded clones.

CASSFGYEQFF | TGCGCCAGCAGCTTCGGGTACGAGCAGTTCTTC | TRBJ2-1 | TRBV5-1 | NA | NA
CASRRTGSYEQYF | TGTGCCAGTAGAAGGACCGGATCCTACGAGCAGTACTTC | TRBJ2-7 | TRBV12-3/TRBV12-4 | many | NA
CSVDHPGASPPYEQYF | TGCAGCGTTGATCACCCGGGAGCCTCCCCCCCCTACGAGCAGTACTTC | TRBJ2-7 | TRBV29-1 | few | NA
CSVRPRGSYEQYF | TGCAGCGTGAGGCCGCGGGGGTCGTACGAGCAGTACTTC | TRBJ2-7 | TRBV29-1 | many | TRBD2
CASSPGEQVTWTDTQYF | TGCGCCAGCAGCCCGGGGGAACAGGTTACGTGGACAGATACGCAGTATTTT | TRBJ2-3 | TRBV5-1 | few | NA
CASRPSGTYEQYF | TGTGCCAGCAGACCGTCGGGAACCTACGAGCAGTACTTC | TRBJ2-7 | TRBV12-3/TRBV12-4 | NA | NA
CASSPLAGGGLDTQYF | TGTGCCAGCAGTCCTCTAGCGGGAGGCGGACTAGATACGCAGTATTTT | TRBJ2-3 | TRBV7-9 | many | TRBD2
CASSQRDIPDTQYF | TGCGCCAGCAGCCAAAGGGATATACCCGATACGCAGTATTTT | TRBJ2-3 | TRBV4-3 | many | NA
CASSVHGRGELFF | TGTGCCAGCAGCGTACACGGACGCGGGGAGCTGTTTTTT | TRBJ2-2 | TRBV9 | few | NA
CASSEGRQGKTYEQYF | TGTGCCAGCAGTGAAGGGAGACAGGGTAAGACCTACGAGCAGTACTTC | TRBJ2-7 | TRBV2 | NA | TRBD1
CAWSVRRDSNSPLHF | TGTGCCTGGAGTGTACGTCGGGACAGTAATTCACCCCTCCACTTT | TRBJ1-6 | TRBV30 | NA | TRBD1
CASSFAGQVYEQYF | TGTGCCAGCAGTTTCGCGGGACAAGTTTACGAGCAGTACTTC | TRBJ2-7 | TRBV12-3/TRBV12-4 | many | NA
CASSRTLSSGTEAFF | TGTGCCAGCAGCCGTACACTATCCTCAGGCACTGAAGCTTTCTTT | TRBJ1-1 | TRBV7-9 | few | NA
CSARGGLAGKEQYF | TGCAGTGCTAGAGGGGGACTAGCGGGGAAAGAGCAGTACTTC | TRBJ2-7 | TRBV20-1 | NA | TRBD2
CASSPGVRTGSRNQPQHF | TGCGCCAGCAGCCCAGGAGTCCGGACAGGGTCGCGGAATCAGCCCCAGCATTTT | TRBJ1-5 | TRBV5-1 | few | TRBD1
CASSSTGWGETQYF | TGCGCCAGCAGCTCGACAGGCTGGGGAGAGACCCAGTACTTC | TRBJ2-5 | TRBV5-1 | few | NA
CASSPHPQGPGNTIYF | TGTGCCAGCAGCCCCCACCCCCAGGGACCTGGAAACACCATATATTTT | TRBJ1-3 | TRBV3-1 | NA | NA
CSAPYPGQGTGELFF | TGCAGTGCTCCCTACCCGGGACAGGGAACCGGGGAGCTGTTTTTT | TRBJ2-2 | TRBV20-1 | NA | TRBD1
CATSDPTGEETQYF | TGTGCCACCAGTGACCCGACAGGGGAAGAGACCCAGTACTTC | TRBJ2-5 | TRBV24-1 | few | TRBD1
CASSQDSVTEAFF | TGTGCCAGCAGCCAAGATTCGGTCACTGAAGCTTTCTTT | TRBJ1-1 | TRBV14 | NA | NA
CASSFGGLETQYF | TGTGCCAGCAGTTTCGGAGGGCTAGAGACCCAGTACTTC | TRBJ2-5 | TRBV12-3/TRBV12-4 | many | NA
CASSLAGLAIEQFF | TGTGCCAGCAGTCTCGCGGGACTAGCTATTGAGCAGTTCTTC | TRBJ2-1 | TRBV12-3/TRBV12-4 | few | TRBD2
CSASGSGSYNEQFF | TGCAGTGCTAGTGGTAGCGGGTCCTACAATGAGCAGTTCTTC | TRBJ2-1 | TRBV20-1 | few | TRBD2
CASSQVFPDDRAETQYF | TGCGCCAGCAGCCAAGTGTTTCCAGACGACAGGGCGGAGACCCAGTACTTC | TRBJ2-5 | TRBV4-3 | few | TRBD1